Listed here are 2 T cell receptor beta chains from one sample, sequenced in a study of T-cell memory formation after mild COVID-19. TCRdb itself ran the 5' RACE reads through MiXCR, one entry per CDR3 protein. This sample has over 400,000 distinct CDR3 sequences; about a quarter occur once, and the top ten carry about an eighth. The sequencing input was PBMCs or a T cell subset sorted from them (not recorded which). Every receptor here comes from an adult woman who had mild COVID-19 (a few samples of this study predate the infection). Cell type and time point are not known.

V gene TRBV3-1 combines with J gene TRBJ2-1, with 9 bases lining up with TRBD2. V dropped 5 bases and J dropped 6; count of bases not matched to a gene: 8. Looked up from germline, CDR1 is LGHDT and CDR2 is YNNKEL (reference sequence). The CDR3 length is 15 residues. For the CDR3, the DNA is TGTGCCAGCAGCATTACCGGGACTAGCAGCAATGAGCAGTTCTTC. Its protein is CASSITGTSSNEQFF.

This clonotype was picked up one time. J is TRBJ1-1 and V is TRBV19; D may be TRBD1 (5 bases). Trimming shortened V by 5 bases and J by 0 bases, and 16 bases separated the two germline ends. Germline assignment: CDR1 LNHDA and CDR2 SQIVND (reference sequence). CDR3 length equals 16 residues. The CDR3 spells CASSWDGSLMNTEAFF. CDR3 nucleotides: TGTGCCAGTAGTTGGGACGGAAGCCTAATGAACACTGAAGCTTTCTTT.